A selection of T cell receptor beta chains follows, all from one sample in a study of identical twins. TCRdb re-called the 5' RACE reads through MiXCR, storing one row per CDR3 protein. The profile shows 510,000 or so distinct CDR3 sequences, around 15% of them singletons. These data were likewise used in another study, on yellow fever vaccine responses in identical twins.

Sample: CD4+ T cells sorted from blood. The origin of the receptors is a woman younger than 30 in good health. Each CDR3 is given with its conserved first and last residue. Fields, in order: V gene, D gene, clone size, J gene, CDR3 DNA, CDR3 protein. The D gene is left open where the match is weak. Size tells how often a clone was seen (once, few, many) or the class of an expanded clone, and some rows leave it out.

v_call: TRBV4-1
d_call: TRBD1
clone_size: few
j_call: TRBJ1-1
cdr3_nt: TGCGCCAGCAGCCAAGGTGCCGGGACAGGGGGACTAAACACTGAAGCTTTCTTT
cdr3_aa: CASSQGAGTGGLNTEAFF

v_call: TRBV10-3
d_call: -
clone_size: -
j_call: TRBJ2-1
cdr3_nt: TGTGCCATCAGTGAGGAGGGCTACAATGAGCAGTTCTTC
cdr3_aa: CAISEEGYNEQFF

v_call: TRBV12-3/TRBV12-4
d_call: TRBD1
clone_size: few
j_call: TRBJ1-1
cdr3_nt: TGTGCCAGCAAAGCGGACAGGCGCACTGAAGCTTTCTTT
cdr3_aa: CASKADRRTEAFF

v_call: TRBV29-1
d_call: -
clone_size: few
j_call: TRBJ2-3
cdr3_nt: TGCAGCGTTGCCAAGGGATCCGCAGATACGCAGTATTTT
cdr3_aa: CSVAKGSADTQYF

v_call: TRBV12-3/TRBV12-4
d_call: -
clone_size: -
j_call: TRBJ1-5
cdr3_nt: TGTGCCAGCAGTAGTAGCCGGTACGGCTACGGGCAGCCCCAGCATTTT
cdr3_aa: CASSSSRYGYGQPQHF

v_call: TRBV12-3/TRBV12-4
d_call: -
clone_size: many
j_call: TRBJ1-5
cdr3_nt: TGTGCCAGCAGTTTAGCGGCAAATCAGCCCCAGCATTTT
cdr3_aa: CASSLAANQPQHF

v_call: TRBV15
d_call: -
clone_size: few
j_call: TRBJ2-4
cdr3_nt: TGTGCCACCAGCAGAGATACGATTTTGAAAAACATTCAGTACTTC
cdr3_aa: CATSRDTILKNIQYF

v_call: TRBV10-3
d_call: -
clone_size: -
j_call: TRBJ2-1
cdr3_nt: TGTGCCATCAGTGTCGAACAACAGTCCTACAATGAGCAGTTCTTC
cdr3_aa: CAISVEQQSYNEQFF

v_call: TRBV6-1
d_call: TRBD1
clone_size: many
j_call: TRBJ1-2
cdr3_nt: TGTGCCAGCATTCGAGGACAGGGGGTGGGCTATGGCTACACCTTC
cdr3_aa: CASIRGQGVGYGYTF

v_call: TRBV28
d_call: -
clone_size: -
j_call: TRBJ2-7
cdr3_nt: TGTGCCAGCAGTTTACTCGGGATCCCCTACGAGCAGTACTTC
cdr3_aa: CASSLLGIPYEQYF

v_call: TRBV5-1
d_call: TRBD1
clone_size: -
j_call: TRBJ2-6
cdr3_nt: TGCGCCAGCAGCCCGGGGACAGGGGGCGGTAGCTCTGGGGCCAACGTCCTGACTTTC
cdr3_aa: CASSPGTGGGSSGANVLTF

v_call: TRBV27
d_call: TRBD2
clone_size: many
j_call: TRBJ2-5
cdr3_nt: TGTGCCAGCAGATTTACTAGCGGGGGGGTACTTCCCCAGTACTTC
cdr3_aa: CASRFTSGGVLPQYF

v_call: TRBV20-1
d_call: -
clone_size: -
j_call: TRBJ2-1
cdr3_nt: TGCAGTGCCCCACCCCTATCGAGCTCCTACAATGAGCAGTTCTTC
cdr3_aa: CSAPPLSSSYNEQFF

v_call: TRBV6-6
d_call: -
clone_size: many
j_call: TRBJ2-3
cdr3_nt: TGTGCCAGCAGTTACGCCGATACGCAGTATTTT
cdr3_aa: CASSYADTQYF

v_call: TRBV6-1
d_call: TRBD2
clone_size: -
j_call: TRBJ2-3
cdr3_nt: TGTGCCAGCAGCCCCACGCCCGGACTAGCGGGGGAGCGCACAGATACGCAGTATTTT
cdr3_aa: CASSPTPGLAGERTDTQYF

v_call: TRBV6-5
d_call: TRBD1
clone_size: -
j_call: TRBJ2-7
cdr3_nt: TGTGCCAGCAGAACAGGGGGCAACGAGCAGTACTTC
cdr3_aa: CASRTGGNEQYF

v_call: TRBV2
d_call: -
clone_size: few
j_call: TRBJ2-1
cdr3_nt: TGTGCCAGCAGTCCGACAGGTGACCATTCCTACAATGAGCAGTTCTTC
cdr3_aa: CASSPTGDHSYNEQFF

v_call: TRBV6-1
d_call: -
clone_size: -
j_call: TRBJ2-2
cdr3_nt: TGTGCCTCCCAGGCCGGGACAACGAACACCGGGGAGCTGTTTTTT
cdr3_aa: CASQAGTTNTGELFF

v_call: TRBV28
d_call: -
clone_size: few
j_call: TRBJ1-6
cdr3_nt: TGTGCCAGCAGTTTAGTGGATAATTCACCCCTCCACTTT
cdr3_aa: CASSLVDNSPLHF

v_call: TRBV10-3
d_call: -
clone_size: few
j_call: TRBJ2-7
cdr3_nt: TGTGCCATCAGTGAGGGACAGCCTTCCGAGCAGTACTTC
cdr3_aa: CAISEGQPSEQYF

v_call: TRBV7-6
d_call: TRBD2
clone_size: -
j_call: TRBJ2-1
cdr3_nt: TGTGCCAGCAGCTTAGACCCCGGACTAGCGAACGAGCAGTTCTTC
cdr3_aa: CASSLDPGLANEQFF

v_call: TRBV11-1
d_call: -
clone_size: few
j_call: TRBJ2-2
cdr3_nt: TGTGCCAGCAGCTTCACCAGGAACACCGGGGAGCTGTTTTTT
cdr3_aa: CASSFTRNTGELFF

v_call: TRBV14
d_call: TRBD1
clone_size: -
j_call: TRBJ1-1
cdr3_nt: TGTGCCAGCAGCCGAGGACAGGGGTCTATCTTGGACACTGAAGCTTTCTTT
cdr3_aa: CASSRGQGSILDTEAFF

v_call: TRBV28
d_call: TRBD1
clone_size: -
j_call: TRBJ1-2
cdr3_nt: TGTGCCAGCAGTTTACTTTCTGGGACAGGGGCTCTTATTAACTATGGCTACACCTTC
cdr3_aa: CASSLLSGTGALINYGYTF

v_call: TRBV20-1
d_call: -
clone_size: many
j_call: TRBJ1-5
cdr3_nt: TGCAGTGCTAGAGGTTGGGGTTCGGGCAATCAGCCCCAGCATTTT
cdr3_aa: CSARGWGSGNQPQHF

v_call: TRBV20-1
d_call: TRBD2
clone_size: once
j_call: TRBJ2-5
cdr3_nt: TGCAGTGCCCCGGGGGGGCCGGGCCAAGAGACCCAGTACTTC
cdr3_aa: CSAPGGPGQETQYF

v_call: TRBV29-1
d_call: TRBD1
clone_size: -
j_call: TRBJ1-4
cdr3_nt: TGCAGCGGACAAAGGACAGGCCCTAATGAAAAACTGTTTTTT
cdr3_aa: CSGQRTGPNEKLFF